This TCR beta chain was profiled in a study of vaccination effects on CD4 cells after COVID-19 (dated by TCRdb to about 2022). Regarding the complete study: Across the study, the median time from the second dose to post-vaccine sampling was 72 days (range 14 to 241). SARS-CoV-2 spike-specific CD4+ TCR repertoires from before and after mRNA vaccination were compared in COVID-19 convalescent patients and in infection-naive vaccine recipients. A total of some eleven COVID-19 convalescent patients and several SARS-CoV-2-naive healthy vaccine recipients were included in the full study. In the study, cultures from other donors were sequenced using the Oncomine TCR Beta short-read assay on an Illumina iSeq 100.

In the ViraFEST assay, PBMC were stimulated with viral peptide pools, and TCR sequencing was then used to find antigen-specific CD4+ T cell clonotypes based on their expansion. After approximately eleven days of culture, CD4+ T cells were isolated with the EasySep CD4+ T cell isolation kit. Participants received two doses of either the BNT162b2 or the mRNA-1273 mRNA SARS-CoV-2 vaccine. Healthy vaccine recipients had no prior SARS-CoV-2 infection, confirmed by negative nucleocapsid antibodies before and after vaccination. A few million PBMC per well were cultured with approximately 10 ug/ml peptides in IMDM containing approximately 4.5% human AB serum, approximately 10 IU/ml IL-2 and gentamicin. On days 3 and 7, half of the culture medium was replaced with fresh IL-2-containing medium. Each peptide stimulation condition was cultured in triplicate wells unless otherwise noted. PBMC were separated from whole blood using Ficoll-Paque Plus gradient centrifugation and were then either cryopreserved at -140C or used fresh. The overlapping peptide pools covered the spike proteins of SARS-CoV-2 and of the common cold coronaviruses HCoV-NL63, HCoV-OC43 and HCoV-229E. The QIAamp micro DNA kit was used to extract genomic DNA from the cultured CD4+ T cells.

V is cut by 7 bases and J by 7 bases, and the space between the germline ends is 14 bases. Reading from cysteine to phenylalanine, the CDR3 counts 13 amino acids. CDR3 DNA only is kept here, 39 bases in frame from base 1. Sequences SGHTA (CDR1) and FQGNSA (CDR2) are obtained from the germline V gene. This clone was seen only a few times. This receptor's antigen is unknown. The input lacks base qualities; no much larger clone sits a single base away. Results the study describes overall, beyond this receptor: In healthy vaccine recipients, vaccine-induced clones were almost all SARS-CoV-2 mono-reactive, with only 1 of 255 being cross-reactive with common cold coronaviruses. The study was limited by a small number of convalescent patients and lacked early post-infection timepoints. Both infection-induced and vaccine-induced clones contracted markedly at late post-vaccination timepoints, which is consistent with waning T cell responses.

Library prep was done by the immunoSEQ multiplex PCR assay. DNA from the cultured and isolated CD4+ T cells underwent TCR beta CDR3 sequencing. The paper's data handling went like this. Non-productive TCR sequences were removed and reads were trimmed to the CDR3 region, keeping CDR3s of at least 7 amino acids. The MANAFEST web app was used to identify antigen-specific clonotypes by comparing expansion in peptide wells with expansion in reference cultures. To count as positive, a clone had to show expansion at FDR<0.05 compared with the reference and with all other wells, an odds ratio above 5, and a frequency above 0.1% in two replicate wells. Cross-reactive clonotypes were defined as significantly expanded in SARS-CoV-2 spike wells and in at least one common cold coronavirus spike condition. CDR3 similarity was assessed by Levenshtein distance using the stringdist R package, and unrooted trees were constructed with ape in R 3.6.1. TCRdb provides this immuneACCESS table in a form limited to in-frame rearrangements. Some clones are lacking; in checked studies, under half of them reflect an unresolved V gene, and why the rest are absent is not known. For V, J and clone size, that table is used; D and trimming come from the DNA. The sample table shows around 69,000 clones, and about 67% are seen once. The biggest ten clones account for about 1.4% of the sample.

The input for sequencing was CD4+ T cells from PBMCs cultured with HCoV-229E spike peptides, taken after COVID-19 vaccination. The sample's cell subset or site label, in plain terms: HCoV-229E spike overlapping peptide pool stimulation. Rearrangement joined TRBV7-2 to TRBJ2-1, with a tentative D call of TRBD1 or TRBD2, each matching 6 bases. The receptor comes from a human donor who received a COVID-19 vaccine. Here is the DNA: TGTGCCAGCATCCCGAGGAGGGGGAATGAGCAGTTCTTC. Its translation is CASIPRRGNEQFF.